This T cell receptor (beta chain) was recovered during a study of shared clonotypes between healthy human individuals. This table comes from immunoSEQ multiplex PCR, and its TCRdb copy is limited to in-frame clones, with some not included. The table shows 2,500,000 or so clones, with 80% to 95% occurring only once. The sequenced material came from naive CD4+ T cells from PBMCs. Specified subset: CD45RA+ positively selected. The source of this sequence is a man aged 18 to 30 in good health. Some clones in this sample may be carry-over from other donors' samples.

The CDR3: CASSLFFSGRVGDWSYNEQFF. The CDR3 DNA follows: TGTGCCAGCAGTTTATTTTTTAGCGGGAGGGTCGGTGATTGGTCCTACAATGAGCAGTTCTTC. The J gene is TRBJ2-1, the V gene TRBV28; 11 bases align to TRBD2. J was trimmed by 1 base and V by 1 base; bases with no gene match: 15. This CDR3 is built from 21 residues. Per the germline V gene, CDR1 is MDHEN and CDR2 is SYDVKM.